The next 12 T cell receptor beta chains were all read from a single sample in a study of prognosis after radiotherapy for stage I lung cancer. From genomic DNA, two-round multiplex PCR was used to amplify TCR beta CDR3. For every TRBV and TRBJ gene, a specific primer was used in first-round PCR. Each CDR3 protein gets one entry after TCRdb re-called the multiplex PCR reads with MiXCR. The repertoire holds about 27,000 distinct CDR3 sequences, with more than 45% as singletons. The source was PBMCs, collected before or after stereotactic body radiation therapy (not recorded which). These receptors came from a donor aged 50 or older with non-small cell lung cancer.

This clonotype was detected many times. The chain has TRBV4-2 and TRBJ2-1; D tentatively reads TRBD1 or TRBD2 (5 bases each). This CDR3 region has 15 residues. Germline V gene data show CDR1 as LGHNA and CDR2 as YNFKEQ. Trimming stripped 0 bases from V and 5 bases from J, with 11 bases between. CDR3 loop: CASSQDPGTNNEQFF. The CDR3 bases are TGTGCCAGCAGCCAAGATCCCGGGACCAACAATGAGCAGTTCTTC.

In its sample, this clonotype was seen many times. The chain employs TRBV4-1 and TRBJ2-2; D is possibly TRBD2 (6 bases). V lost 10 bases and J 5 bases, leaving 8 bases between the germline ends. CDR3 length: 11 residues. In germline, CDR1 is MGHRA, CDR2 YSYEKL. The CDR3 reads CATRGTGELFF. CDR3 DNA: TGCGCCACCCGGGGGACCGGGGAGCTGTTTTTT.

The chain combines TRBV20-1 with TRBJ1-6; no reliable D call. V gave up 2 bases and J gave up 7 bases, with 12 bases separating them. CDR1 and CDR2 from the germline V gene are DFQATT and SNEGSKA (reference sequence). This CDR3 region has 14 residues. The CDR3, as DNA: TGCAGTGCTAGACAGGATATGGGCAATTCACCCCTCCACTTT. It codes for CSARQDMGNSPLHF.

The chain combines TRBV6-2 or TRBV6-3 with TRBJ1-6; no clear D gene. Per the germline V gene, CDR1 is MNHEY and CDR2 is SVGEGT. V was clipped by 5 bases and J by 13 bases, with 18 bases between them. The CDR3 has 14 residues. This chain's CDR3 is CASSERTPPSPLHF. The CDR3 DNA follows: TGTGCCAGCAGTGAACGAACTCCTCCGTCGCCCCTCCACTTT.

Relative to its sample, this clonotype is medium-sized. The rearrangement joins TRBV12-5 to TRBJ1-2; no definite D call. V was cut by 1 base and J by 3 bases, with 6 bases left in between. Germline lookup yields CDR1 LGHNT and CDR2 FRNRAP. There are 13 residues in the CDR3. The CDR3 region is CASGLDGYYGYTF. In DNA form, the CDR3 reads TGTGCTAGTGGTTTGGACGGATACTATGGCTACACCTTC.

The chain joins TRBV28 to TRBJ2-3; 7 nucleotides align to TRBD2. With V trimmed by 3 bases and J by 0 bases, 15 bases remained unmatched. The CDR3 runs to 19 residues. Per germline, CDR1 MDHEN and CDR2 SYDVKM. The CDR3 here is CASSFRFLAVFRSTDTQYF. The CDR3 nucleotides are TGTGCCAGCAGTTTCAGGTTTCTAGCGGTATTCCGCAGCACAGATACGCAGTATTTT.

This clonotype was counted at least ten times. The rearrangement uses TRBV4-2 and TRBJ2-5; 9 bases map to TRBD2. The CDR3 length is 17 residues. With V trimmed by 0 bases and J by 3 bases, 8 bases remained unmatched. Germline CDR1 and CDR2: LGHNA and YNFKEQ. The CDR3 protein is CASSQDLLSGGKETQYF. CDR3 nucleotides: TGTGCCAGCAGCCAAGATCTACTTAGCGGGGGTAAAGAGACCCAGTACTTC.

The rearrangement links TRBV7-9 to TRBJ1-3; TRBD1 might be the D (5 bases). The CDR3 covers 17 residues. Germline CDR1 is SEHNR and CDR2 is FQNEAQ (reference sequence). V dropped 5 bases and J dropped 0 bases, with 17 bases sitting between them. CDR3 region: CASSLTYGGRSGNTIYF. For the CDR3, the DNA is TGTGCCAGCAGCCTAACCTATGGGGGTCGCTCTGGAAACACCATATATTTT.

This clonotype was counted ten times or more. The chain joins TRBV3-2 to TRBJ1-5. TRBV3-2 is annotated as a pseudogene. The CDR3 length is 13 residues. CDR3 sequence reads: CASSQYSNQPQHF. In DNA form, the CDR3 reads TGTGCCAGCAGCCAGTATAGCAATCAGCCCCAGCATTTT.

With respect to this clonotype: A much larger clone lies a single base off, so this may be a read error. The chain joins TRBV4-1 to TRBJ1-1; D is undetermined. The CDR3 is 16 amino acids. The germline V gene has CDR1 MGHRA and CDR2 YSYEKL. CDR3 DNA: TGCGCCAGCATCCAAGTCCCGGGCAGGTGGGTGGTGAGGGCTTTCTTT. Amino acid sequence: CASIQVPGRWVVRAFF.

Note on this clonotype: Mismatch with germline at one junction end may stem from a read error. The chain is built from TRBV6-2 or TRBV6-3 and TRBJ2-7; possible D gene TRBD2, 6 bases. This CDR3 contains 14 residues. The V gene's germline CDR1 is MNHEY and CDR2 SVGEGT. CDR3 amino acids: CAISYSSWRAEQYF. The CDR3 bases are TGTGCCATCAGTTACTCTTCATGGAGGGCCGAGCAGTACTTC.

Worth noting for this clonotype: Its ends do not fully match the called genes, so a read error is possible. V is TRBV12-3 or TRBV12-4 and J is TRBJ1-1; the D is unclear. This CDR3 is 11 amino acids long. CDR3 sequence reads: CASSQYSEALF. The CDR3, as DNA: TGTGCCAGCAGCCAGTACAGTGAAGCTTTGTTT.